Many counts were recorded for the clone carrying this T cell receptor beta chain. Its target is unknown. The time point is: longitudinal time-point 2. As for the cDNA, it was generated by 5'RACE with 10-nucleotide random UMIs. Via MiXCR, TCRdb re-called the 5' RACE reads, giving one row per CDR3 protein. The table includes roughly 45,000 distinct CDR3 sequences, about 12% detected once. CDR3 size: 17 residues. CDR1 and CDR2 from the germline V gene are LNHNV and YYDKDF (reference sequence). Trimming removed 0 bases from V and 1 base from J; junction bases left unmatched: 4. This specimen belongs to a study of neurological immune-mediated disorders. Notes on the study in general: HTLV-1-associated myelopathy had the most TCR clonal expansion, whereas multiple sclerosis had the least (lower than in healthy controls).

This sequence joins TRBV15 and TRBJ2-7, with TRBD2 identical over 12 bases. The source material was PBMCs. The clonotype comes from a male donor with HTLV-1-associated myelopathy (HAM/TSP). The CDR3: CATSREFGLAGSYEQYF. The DNA for the CDR3 is TGTGCCACCAGCAGAGAATTCGGACTAGCGGGGTCCTACGAGCAGTACTTC.